These 10 T cell receptor beta chains were all obtained from the same sample, sequenced in a study of T-cell memory formation after mild COVID-19 listed by TCRdb under 2021. The library came from 5' RACE. The instrument given in TCRdb is Illumina NovaSeq 6000. The public sequencing data were trimmed at Q25 with fastp and processed into clonotypes with MiXCR by TCRdb, which kept only in-frame beta chains. Records with the same CDR3 protein are collapsed into one entry carrying the most frequent genes and DNA. The sample table holds around 220,000 distinct CDR3 sequences, of which over 15% were seen once. Roughly 3.6% of the sample goes to the ten largest clones. The material sequenced was PBMCs or a T cell subset sorted from them (not recorded which). The source of these receptors is a young man who had mild COVID-19 (a few samples of this study predate the infection). The sample titles of this study are shuffled in the database, so cell type and time point are left out; the donor was told from shared clones.

The chain recombines TRBV7-2 with TRBJ2-1; D gene unclear. This CDR3 has 16 residues. V shed 2 bases and J shed 1 base, with 12 bases lying between them. CDR1 SGHTA and CDR2 FQGNSA come from the germline V gene. The CDR3 spells CASSLLSLGSYNEQFF. The CDR3 nucleotides are TGTGCCAGCAGCTTATTGAGTCTTGGGTCCTACAATGAGCAGTTCTTC.

The chain links TRBV5-1 to TRBJ2-7; 7 bases are a match to TRBD1. The CDR3 is 13 amino acids. Germline V CDR1 and CDR2: SGHRS, YFSETQ. V shed 7 bases and J 0 bases; nucleotides not matched to a gene: 4. This CDR3 reads CASSDRASYEQYF. Written as DNA, the CDR3 is TGCGCCAGCTCAGACAGGGCCTCCTACGAGCAGTACTTC. Full variable domain (outside the CDR3, taken from reference TRBV5-1 and TRBJ2-7): KAGVTQTPRYLIKTRGQQVTLSCSPISGHRSVSWYQQTPGQGLQFLFEYFSETQRNKGNFPGRFSGRQFSNSRSEMNVSTLELGDSALYLCASSDRASYEQYFGPGTRLTVT.

This chain connects TRBV18 to TRBJ1-5; 9 positions agree with TRBD1. V gave up 2 bases and J gave up 4 bases; unmatched junction bases: 6. The CDR3 is 16 residues long. Germline-derived CDR1 and CDR2 are KGHSH and LQKENI. In nucleotides, the CDR3 is TGTGCCAGCTCACCAAATCCGGGACAGGGAAATCAGCCCCAGCATTTT. It translates to CASSPNPGQGNQPQHF.

V usage is TRBV7-7 and J usage is TRBJ2-2; unclear D gene. There are 15 residues in the CDR3. V lost 0 bases and J 0 bases, leaving 5 bases between the germline ends. Germline CDR1 is SSHAT and CDR2 is FNYEAQ (reference sequence). Here the CDR3 DNA reads TGTGCCAGCAGCTTAGCATCCGCGAACACCGGGGAGCTGTTTTTT. Translating it yields CASSLASANTGELFF.

This clonotype was picked up a small number of times. This sequence joins TRBV5-1 and TRBJ2-1; TRBD2 aligns across 8 bases. Germline assignment: CDR1 SGHRS and CDR2 YFSETQ. V shed 3 bases and J 6 bases; nucleotides not matched to a gene: 8. The CDR3 is 15 amino acids. The CDR3 nucleotides read TGCGCCAGCAGCTGGAGTCTCAGCGGGAGCAATGAGCAGTTCTTC. This gives the protein CASSWSLSGSNEQFF.

This clonotype occurred many times. This chain uses TRBV12-3 or TRBV12-4 with TRBJ1-6; D may be TRBD1 (5 bases). This CDR3 has 12 amino acids. The V end was cut by 5 bases, the J end by 13 bases, with 12 bases between. The CDR3: CASSRDSPPLHF. CDR3 bases: TGTGCCAGCAGTCGGGACTCACCTCCCCTCCACTTT.

This clonotype was seen repeatedly, ten times or more. The chain has TRBV7-3 and TRBJ2-3, with 7 bases identical to TRBD1. Germline assignment: CDR1 SGHTA and CDR2 FQGTGA. V shed 3 bases, J shed 2 bases, and the junction held 2 bases outside the gene matches. This CDR3 is 14 amino acids long. CDR3 loop: CASSLDRYTDTQYF. The DNA of the CDR3 is TGTGCCAGCAGCTTGGACAGGTACACAGATACGCAGTATTTT.

The chain is built from TRBV20-1 and TRBJ2-5, with D possibly matching TRBD2 (6 bases). Trimming shortened V by 0 bases and J by 5 bases, and 13 bases separated the two germline ends. Germline CDR1 reads DFQATT; CDR2 reads SNEGSKA (reference sequence). The CDR3 consists of 14 residues. The CDR3 sequence is CSAREWRVGETQYF. The CDR3 DNA sequence: TGCAGTGCTAGAGAGTGGAGGGTGGGGGAGACCCAGTACTTC.

This chain connects TRBV5-6 to TRBJ2-2; D might be TRBD1 (5 bases). V was pared by 0 bases and J by 5 bases, with 11 bases between. Germline V CDR1 and CDR2: SGHDT, YYEEEE. This CDR3 region has 15 residues. For the CDR3, the DNA is TGTGCCAGCAGCTTGGGTGGGGCGAGGACCGGGGAGCTGTTTTTT. As protein: CASSLGGARTGELFF.

This clonotype was detected a few times. The chain links TRBV7-2 to TRBJ1-1; D is unclear. CDR3 length equals 14 residues. Germline assignment: CDR1 SGHTA and CDR2 FQGNSA. Trimming took 5 bases from V and 4 from J, leaving 14 bases between them. The CDR3 DNA reads as TGTGCCAGCAGCCTACGCCCCCGAGGCACTGAAGCTTTCTTT. Amino acid sequence: CASSLRPRGTEAFF.